These 20 T cell receptor beta chains were all obtained from the same sample, sequenced in a study of technical replicates of blood from a few donors. Sequencing used immunoSEQ multiplex PCR; TCRdb keeps in-frame clones, though not all of them. This sample has approximately 45,000 clones, with approximately 96% found just once. The material sequenced was T cells isolated from PBMCs. These TCRs come from a human donor in good health.

V gene TRBV4-3 combines with J gene TRBJ2-1; 13 nucleotides agree with TRBD2. Looked up from germline, CDR1 is LGHNA and CDR2 is YSLEER. V was clipped by 3 bases and J by 7 bases; unmatched bases: 6. The CDR3 totals 16 residues. The CDR3 protein is CASSHELGLAGNEQFF. CDR3 in DNA: TGCGCCAGCAGCCACGAATTGGGACTAGCGGGAAATGAGCAGTTCTTC.

The chain has TRBV4-2 and TRBJ2-1; 11 bases line up with TRBD1. CDR3 length equals 16 residues. The V segment lost 3 bases and the J segment 1 base; nucleotides outside the gene matches: 2. Germline CDR1 LGHNA, CDR2 YNFKEQ. Here the CDR3 reads CASSQGQGESYNEQFF. CDR3 DNA sequence: TGTGCCAGCAGCCAGGGACAGGGGGAATCCTACAATGAGCAGTTCTTC.

The J gene is TRBJ1-4, the V gene TRBV7-9, with 7 bases that match TRBD1. Unmatched junction bases numbered 5, after V lost 5 bases and J lost 5 bases. The CDR3 loop spans 14 amino acids. CDR1 and CDR2 (germline): SEHNR, FQNEAQ (reference sequence). CDR3 protein: CASSHRGENEKLFF. The CDR3 nucleotides are TGTGCCAGCAGCCACAGGGGAGAAAATGAAAAACTGTTTTTT.

The chain links TRBV27 to TRBJ1-5, with D possibly TRBD1 on 5 matching bases. The CDR3 runs 14 residues. V lost 0 bases and J lost 6, with 9 bases in between. Germline values: CDR1 MNHEY, CDR2 SMNVEV (reference sequence). CDR3 DNA sequence: TGTGCCAGCAGTTTATCAGACAGTAGTCAGCCCCAGCATTTT. Protein sequence: CASSLSDSSQPQHF.

The chain recombines TRBV2 with TRBJ2-3; 10 positions agree with TRBD2. From germline, CDR1 is SNHLY and CDR2 FYNNEI. The CDR3 totals 16 residues. J lost 3 bases, V lost 2 bases, and 5 bases had no gene match. CDR3 nucleotides: TGTGCCAGCAGTGAACTAGCGGGAGACCGGACAGATACGCAGTATTTT. The encoded protein is CASSELAGDRTDTQYF.

The chain employs TRBV27 and TRBJ1-4; no definite D call. The CDR3 runs to 14 residues. CDR1 and CDR2 from the germline V gene are MNHEY and SMNVEV (reference sequence). Trimming removed 4 bases at V and 8 bases at J, with 14 bases between. The CDR3 nucleotides read TGTGCCAGCAGTTACTCGGGGTTATTCGAAAAACTGTTTTTT. The encoded protein is CASSYSGLFEKLFF.

The chain links TRBV6-1 to TRBJ2-7; D uncertain. CDR1 and CDR2 from the germline V gene are MNHNS and SASEGT. This CDR3 has 13 residues. V lost 1 base to trimming and J lost 3 bases, with 7 bases between them. In DNA form, the CDR3 reads TGTGCCAGCAGTGAAGAAGCCGGCTACGAGCAGTACTTC. Protein product: CASSEEAGYEQYF.

The rearrangement joins TRBV6-5 to TRBJ1-1, with TRBD1 identical over 7 bases. J gave up 7 bases and V 2 bases, and 4 bases lay outside the gene matches. Per germline, CDR1 MNHEY and CDR2 SVGAGI. The CDR3 is made up of 13 amino acids. Written as DNA, the CDR3 is TGTGCCAGCAGTTACGCAGGGGGAGGTGAAGCTTTCTTT. It encodes CASSYAGGGEAFF.

This chain uses TRBV6-5 with TRBJ2-2; TRBD1 matches 7 bases. From germline, CDR1 is MNHEY and CDR2 SVGAGI. This CDR3 has 15 residues. V was clipped by 0 bases and J by 3 bases; unmatched bases: 1. The CDR3 DNA sequence: TGTGCCAGCAGTTACTCGACAGGGCACACCGGGGAGCTGTTTTTT. This encodes CASSYSTGHTGELFF.

V and J are TRBV2 and TRBJ1-1, with a possible D match to TRBD1 (6 bases). Trimming shortened V by 5 bases and J by 1 base, and 11 bases separated the two germline ends. The CDR3 sequence is 14 residues long. Germline values: CDR1 SNHLY, CDR2 FYNNEI. Here the CDR3 DNA reads TGTGCCAGCAGTAACAGGGTTGGGAACACTGAAGCTTTCTTT. Protein: CASSNRVGNTEAFF.

This rearrangement joins TRBV28 to TRBJ2-3; 8 bases align to TRBD1. The CDR3 runs to 18 residues. V dropped 2 bases and J dropped 0; count of bases not matched to a gene: 10. Germline V gene lookup returns CDR1 MDHEN and CDR2 SYDVKM. The CDR3, as DNA: TGTGCCAGCAGTTTACCGGGACAGGAGGCCCTTAGCACAGATACGCAGTATTTT. Protein product: CASSLPGQEALSTDTQYF. Combining the CDR3 with reference TRBV28 and TRBJ2-3 gives the whole variable domain DVKVTQSSRYLVKRTGEKVFLECVQDMDHENMFWYRQDPGLGLRLIYFSYDVKMKEKGDIPEGYSVSREKKERFSLILESASTNQTSMYLCASSLPGQEALSTDTQYFGPGTRLTVL.

The genes are TRBV5-6 and TRBJ2-7, with a weak D call TRBD1 (6 bases). CDR1 and CDR2 from the germline V gene are SGHDT and YYEEEE. Trimming shortened V by 4 bases and J by 3 bases, and 17 bases separated the two germline ends. The CDR3 loop spans 15 amino acids. CDR3 DNA: TGTGCCAGCAGCCCAGGGTCCTCACAGGGCTACGAGCAGTACTTC. Amino acids: CASSPGSSQGYEQYF.

The genes are TRBV5-6 and TRBJ2-1, with D possibly TRBD1 on 5 matching bases. The CDR3 spans 12 residues. Trimming took off 1 base at V and 8 bases at J, with 7 bases between the two ends. CDR1 and CDR2 (germline): SGHDT, YYEEEE. CDR3 bases: TGTGCCAGCAGCTTGATAGGGGATGAGCAGTTCTTC. It yields the protein CASSLIGDEQFF.

The chain employs TRBV5-4 and TRBJ1-2; D is perhaps TRBD1 (6 bases). V dropped 0 bases and J dropped 8 bases, with 11 bases sitting between them. The CDR3 spans 13 residues. Germline CDR1 is SGHNT and CDR2 is YYREEE (reference sequence). CDR3 DNA: TGTGCCAGCAGCTTGGACAGGGAACTGGGCTACACCTTC. As protein: CASSLDRELGYTF.

The V and J genes are TRBV5-6 and TRBJ2-7, with D perhaps matching TRBD2 (6 bases). From germline, CDR1 is SGHDT and CDR2 YYEEEE. The CDR3 totals 15 residues. V was cut by 7 bases and J by 3 bases, with 20 bases left in between. The CDR3 coding sequence is TGTGCCAGCCCCTCGACGGGACTGGCCTTCTACGAGCAGTACTTC. Its translation: CASPSTGLAFYEQYF.

The rearrangement links TRBV12-5 to TRBJ1-2, with TRBD1 as a possible D gene (6 bases). The CDR3 extends over 12 amino acids. V shed 1 base and J shed 10 bases, with 10 bases lying between them. The V gene's germline CDR1 is LGHNT and CDR2 FRNRAP. The chain's CDR3 is CASGLGQVNYTF. CDR3 DNA sequence: TGTGCTAGTGGTTTGGGACAGGTAAACTACACCTTC.

The chain is built from TRBV4-2 and TRBJ2-2; 11 nucleotides match TRBD2. Germline-derived CDR1 and CDR2 are LGHNA and YNFKEQ. This CDR3 spans 18 amino acids. V was pared by 4 bases and J by 6 bases, with 13 bases of the junction left unmatched. The CDR3 sequence: CASSPILAGGPRAGELFF. In DNA, the CDR3 is TGTGCCAGCAGCCCGATTTTAGCGGGAGGGCCGAGGGCCGGGGAGCTGTTTTTT.

V is TRBV7-9 and J is TRBJ1-3; D is perhaps TRBD1 (5 bases). Per germline, CDR1 SEHNR and CDR2 FQNEAQ (reference sequence). CDR3 length: 15 amino acids. Trimming removed 5 bases at V and 3 bases at J, with 14 bases between. CDR3 loop: CASSLPDRNGNTIYF. The CDR3 DNA reads as TGTGCCAGCAGCCTCCCCGACAGAAATGGAAACACCATATATTTT.

V usage is TRBV6-4 and J usage is TRBJ1-1; 7 positions agree with TRBD1. The CDR3 loop spans 15 amino acids. CDR1 is MRHNA and CDR2 is SNTAGT in the germline V gene. The V and J ends lost 6 bases and 2 bases, in that order; junction bases with no gene match: 9. In DNA form, the CDR3 reads TGTGCCAGCAGAGTCTCCCGACAGGGTAACACTGAAGCTTTCTTT. Translation gives CASRVSRQGNTEAFF.

The gene calls are TRBV27 and TRBJ2-3; a possible D gene is TRBD2 (6 bases). This CDR3 has 12 residues. CDR1 and CDR2 from the germline V gene are MNHEY and SMNVEV (reference sequence). The CDR3 bases are TGTGATCGGAGGGACTGCACAGATACGCAGTATTTT. Encoded protein: CDRRDCTDTQYF.